Below, 10 T cell receptor beta chains from the same sample are listed, as sequenced in a study of blood T cells in healthy people across ages. Then a second PCR, running about 6 to 12 cycles, was carried out with a sample-barcoded 5' primer and a J-beta primer mix. Using its own MiXCR run on the 5' RACE reads, TCRdb lists one record per CDR3 protein. The repertoire holds hundreds of thousands of distinct CDR3 sequences, with 25% to 30% as singletons. Another study also made use of these data, one on T cells of mothers and their children.

What was sequenced was blood. Receptors were obtained from a boy aged 5-17 years in good health.

This clonotype was detected only a few times. The chain is built from TRBV9 and TRBJ2-7; TRBD2 might be the D (7 bases). CDR3 size: 18 residues. V lost 3 bases to trimming and J lost 1 base, with 23 bases between them. The germline CDR1 and CDR2 sequences are SGDLS and YYNGEE. CDR3 residues: CASSEGGSTGRGSYEQYF. In DNA, the CDR3 is TGTGCCAGCAGCGAGGGGGGATCTACAGGGAGGGGATCCTACGAGCAGTACTTC.

V and J are TRBV10-3 and TRBJ1-4; D uncertain. Germline assignment: CDR1 ENHRY and CDR2 SYGVKD. The CDR3 covers 13 residues. With 10 bases removed from V and 1 base from J, the gap between germline ends came to 10 bases. The CDR3 loop is CATTALTNEKLFF. In nucleotides, the CDR3 is TGTGCCACCACAGCGTTAACTAATGAAAAACTGTTTTTT.

Points on this clonotype: One junction end disagrees with the germline gene, perhaps due to a read error. This chain connects TRBV7-7 to TRBJ2-1; D is possibly TRBD2 (6 bases). The end of the DNA is better explained by TRBJ2-5, so the J call may be wrong. This CDR3 is 14 amino acids long. Germline loops: CDR1 SSHAT, CDR2 FNYEAQ (reference sequence). As DNA, the CDR3 is TGTGCTAGCAGCTTCGGGGGTACGGGGAAGACCCAGTACTTC. Amino acid sequence: CASSFGGTGKTQYF.

Remarks on this clonotype: This likely comes from a read error, as the CDR3 has no conserved phenylalanine or tryptophan at its end. The chain couples TRBV28 to TRBJ2-1; possible D gene TRBD2, 6 bases. The J call may be incorrect, as the DNA end agrees better with TRBJ2-7. This CDR3 contains 16 residues. Germline-derived CDR1 and CDR2 are MDHEN and SYDVKM. The CDR3 sequence is CASSLGAGWRETVQYV. CDR3 in DNA: TGTGCCAGCAGTTTAGGGGCAGGGTGGAGGGAAACGGTGCAGTACGTC.

The chain uses TRBV29-1 and TRBJ2-1; 9 bases are shared with TRBD2. Germline CDR1 SQVTM, CDR2 ANQGSEA. Unmatched junction bases numbered 3, after V lost 1 base and J lost 2 bases. This CDR3 has 15 amino acids. The CDR3 DNA reads TGCAGCGTTGAAGGGGGGACTAGCCCCTACAATGAGCAGTTCTTC. This codes for CSVEGGTSPYNEQFF.

V gene TRBV15 combines with J gene TRBJ2-1, with 9 bases aligning to TRBD2. The V and J ends lost 0 bases and 5 bases, in that order; junction bases with no gene match: 5. The CDR3 has 16 residues. From germline, CDR1 is LNHNV and CDR2 YYDKDF (reference sequence). This CDR3 is CATSRDLAGFDNEQFF. In DNA, the CDR3 is TGTGCCACCAGCAGAGATCTAGCGGGGTTTGACAATGAGCAGTTCTTC.

The V and J genes are TRBV12-3 or TRBV12-4 and TRBJ2-1; tentatively, D is TRBD2 (5 bases). This CDR3 contains 15 residues. Trimming took 5 bases from V and 8 from J, leaving 19 bases between them. The CDR3 DNA reads TGTGCCAGCAGTGTTTGGAGGATCCCGGTGGATGAGCAGTTCTTC. As protein: CASSVWRIPVDEQFF.

The chain carries TRBV9 and TRBJ2-3, with D possibly matching TRBD2 (5 bases). The CDR3 runs 16 residues. The ends were cut back, 0 bases at V and 5 bases at J, with 16 bases in the middle. Germline V lookup: CDR1 SGDLS, CDR2 YYNGEE. This CDR3 is CASSVERLTTIDTQYF. CDR3 coding DNA: TGTGCCAGCAGCGTAGAACGACTCACGACTATAGATACGCAGTATTTT.

This clonotype was counted only a few times. This rearrangement joins TRBV18 to TRBJ2-7, with D tentatively TRBD1 (6 bases). Germline CDR1 and CDR2: KGHSH and LQKENI. The CDR3 runs 15 residues. Trimming pared 2 bases from V and 0 bases from J, leaving 11 bases between. CDR3 protein: CASSPTPDSSYEQYF. Here the CDR3 DNA reads TGTGCCAGCTCACCAACCCCGGACAGCTCCTACGAGCAGTACTTC.

This sequence joins TRBV20-1 and TRBJ1-2; 10 bases line up with TRBD1. V was pared by 1 base and J by 8 bases, with 7 bases of the junction left unmatched. This CDR3 has 14 amino acids. Germline V lookup: CDR1 DFQATT, CDR2 SNEGSKA (reference sequence). The CDR3: CSARVPGQGIGYTF. DNA of the CDR3: TGCAGTGCTAGAGTTCCGGGACAGGGGATCGGCTACACCTTC.